The next 7 T cell receptor beta chains were all read from a single sample in a study of regulatory T cells in long-lasting Graves disease. Construction of TCR beta libraries relied on iRepertoire HTBI primers and on Arm-PCR targeting CDR3 regions. Via MiXCR, TCRdb re-called the multiplex PCR reads, giving one row per CDR3 protein. The table has about 660,000 distinct CDR3 sequences, 30% seen once. Time point specified: persistent/refractory GD, antithyroid drugs over 5 years with positive TRAb. Scientists built the TCR library using RNA that was extracted from PBMCs. Here the sequenced sample was peripheral blood mononuclear cells (PBMCs), taken when the disease was refractory, from a patient treated with antithyroid drugs. These receptors all come from a female donor with Graves disease.

This clonotype was recorded a few times. The chain combines TRBV5-1 with TRBJ1-5; D is uncertain. Germline V CDR1 and CDR2: SGHRS, YFSETQ. Trimming took off 1 base at V and 3 bases at J, with 8 bases between the two ends. The CDR3 loop spans 14 amino acids. CDR3 DNA: TGCGCCAGCAGCTTGTTCAGGATCAATCAGCCCCAGCATTTT. As protein: CASSLFRINQPQHF. Using reference TRBV5-1 and TRBJ1-5 for the parts outside the CDR3, the full variable domain is KAGVTQTPRYLIKTRGQQVTLSCSPISGHRSVSWYQQTPGQGLQFLFEYFSETQRNKGNFPGRFSGRQFSNSRSEMNVSTLELGDSALYLCASSLFRINQPQHFGDGTRLSIL.

The chain recombines TRBV19 with TRBJ1-2; 9 nucleotides match TRBD1. CDR3 size: 13 residues. Trimming took 6 bases from V and 10 from J; bases not matched to a gene: 9. Per the germline V gene, CDR1 is LNHDA and CDR2 is SQIVND (reference sequence). The chain's CDR3 is CASSDRDRDYYTF. CDR3 nucleotides: TGTGCCAGTAGCGACCGGGACAGGGACTACTACACCTTC.

The CDR3 sequence is CSVEGDRSSSYEQYF. As DNA, the CDR3 is TGCAGCGTTGAGGGGGACAGGTCTAGCTCCTACGAGCAGTACTTC. The V call is TRBV29-1, the J call TRBJ2-7, with 8 nucleotides matching TRBD1. Germline CDR1 reads SQVTM; CDR2 reads ANQGSEA. CDR3 length: 15 amino acids. J gave up 0 bases and V 3 bases, and 7 bases lay outside the gene matches.

V gene TRBV27 combines with J gene TRBJ2-5; D is perhaps TRBD2 (6 bases). Trimming removed 6 bases from V and 5 bases from J, with 19 bases in between. Germline V gives CDR1 MNHEY, CDR2 SMNVEV (reference sequence). This CDR3 has 15 residues. The CDR3 is CASSRLGGIRETQYF. CDR3 DNA: TGTGCCAGCAGCCGATTGGGGGGTATTCGGGAGACCCAGTACTTC.

In regard to this clonotype: Relative to the germline gene, one junction end is altered; a read error may explain this. The chain combines TRBV19 with TRBJ2-6; D is possibly TRBD1 (5 bases). This CDR3 comprises 13 residues. The germline V gene encodes CDR1 LNHDA and CDR2 SQIVND (reference sequence). This CDR3 reads CASTGFGANVPTF. CDR3 in DNA: TGTGCCAGTACAGGGTTTGGGGCCAACGTCCCGACTTTC.

A word on this clonotype: A read error may be the cause here, since a much bigger clone is one base away. The chain couples TRBV12-3 or TRBV12-4 to TRBJ2-5, with a possible D match to TRBD2 (6 bases). The CDR3 runs to 14 residues. CDR3 nucleotide sequence: TGTGCCAGCAACCTCGGGCCCACGGGAGAGACCCAGCACTTC. Protein: CASNLGPTGETQHF.

The genes are TRBV29-1 and TRBJ2-7; 8 bases line up with TRBD1. Germline loops: CDR1 SQVTM, CDR2 ANQGSEA. The CDR3 runs to 19 residues. The V gene end was trimmed by 0 bases and the J gene end by 0 bases; junction bases not matched to a gene: 16. The CDR3 coding sequence is TGCAGCGTTGAAGATCCAGGGGGCGAAGGGGGAAAGAGCTCCTACGAGCAGTACTTC. Protein product: CSVEDPGGEGGKSSYEQYF.